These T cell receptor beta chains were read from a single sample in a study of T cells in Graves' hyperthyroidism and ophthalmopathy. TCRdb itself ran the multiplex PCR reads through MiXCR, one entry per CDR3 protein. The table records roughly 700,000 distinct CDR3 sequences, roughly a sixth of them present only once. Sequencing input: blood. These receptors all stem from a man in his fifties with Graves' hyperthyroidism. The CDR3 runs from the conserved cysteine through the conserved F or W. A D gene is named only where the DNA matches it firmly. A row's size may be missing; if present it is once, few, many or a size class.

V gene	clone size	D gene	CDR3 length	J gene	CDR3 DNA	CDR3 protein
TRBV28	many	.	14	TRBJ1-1	TGTGCCAGCAGTTTATTGGTACAGTACACTGAAGCTTTCTTT	CASSLLVQYTEAFF
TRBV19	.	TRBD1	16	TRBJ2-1	TGTGCCAGTAGCAAAACCCGGGACAGGGGCTACAATGAGCAGTTCTTC	CASSKTRDRGYNEQFF
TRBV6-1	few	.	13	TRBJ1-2	TGTGCCAGCAGCCCCGACAGCGACTATGGCTACACCTTC	CASSPDSDYGYTF
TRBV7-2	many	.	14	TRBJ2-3	TGTGCCAGCAGCTTAGCGTGGGGCACAGATACGCAGTATTTT	CASSLAWGTDTQYF
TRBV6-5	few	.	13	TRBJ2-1	TGTGCCAGCAGTTACGGGACATTGAATGAGCAGTTCTTC	CASSYGTLNEQFF
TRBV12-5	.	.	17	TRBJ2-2	TGTGCTAGTGGCTGGGGGGGGGACAGCTCGAACACCGGGGAGCTGTTTTTT	CASGWGGDSSNTGELFF
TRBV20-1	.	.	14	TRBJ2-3	TGCAGTGCTAGAGTTGCGGTGGGCACAGATACGCAGTATTTT	CSARVAVGTDTQYF
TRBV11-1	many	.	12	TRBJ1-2	TGTGCCAGCAGCTTAGGTCGCTATGGCTACACCTTC	CASSLGRYGYTF
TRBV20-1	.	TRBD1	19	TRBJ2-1	TGCAGTGCTAGAGCTGACAGGGGGGCGAAAACTGAGTCCTACAATGAGCAGTTCTTC	CSARADRGAKTESYNEQFF
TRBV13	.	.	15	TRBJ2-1	TGTGCCAGCAGCCCCCGTGACAGGTATAACAATGAGCAGTTCTTC	CASSPRDRYNNEQFF
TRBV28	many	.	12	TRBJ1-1	TGTGCCAGCACGACACCGGGCACTGAAGCTTTCTTT	CASTTPGTEAFF
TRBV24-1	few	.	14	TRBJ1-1	TGTGCCACCAGTGATGGGGGGCCGAACACTGAAGCTTTCTTT	CATSDGGPNTEAFF
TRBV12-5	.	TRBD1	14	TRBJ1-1	TGTGCTAGTGCCCGCGGGACAGGGACCTCTGAAGCTTTCTTT	CASARGTGTSEAFF
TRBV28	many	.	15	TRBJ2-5	TGTGCCAGCAGTTTATTGGTACCGGGCACAGAGACCCAGTACTTC	CASSLLVPGTETQYF
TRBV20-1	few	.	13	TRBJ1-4	TGCAGTGCTAGGGGGCGGGGAGCCGAAAAACTGTTTTTT	CSARGRGAEKLFF
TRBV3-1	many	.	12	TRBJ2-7	TGTGCCAGCAGCCAAGCGCTCTACGAGCAGTACTTC	CASSQALYEQYF
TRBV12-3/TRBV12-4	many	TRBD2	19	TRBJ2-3	TGTGCCAGCAGTGACCGGACTAGCGGGTTCCGCCCTAGCACAGATACGCAGTATTTT	CASSDRTSGFRPSTDTQYF
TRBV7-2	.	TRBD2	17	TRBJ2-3	TGTGCCAGCAGCTTAACGGGTCTAGCGGGAGGGACAGATACGCAGTATTTT	CASSLTGLAGGTDTQYF
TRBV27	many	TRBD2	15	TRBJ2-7	TGTGCCAGCAGTTCGCGGGAGGGCTCTTTCTACGAGCAGTACTTC	CASSSREGSFYEQYF
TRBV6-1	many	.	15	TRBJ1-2	TGTGCCAGCAGAAAGGGGGACACCTCTAACTATGGCTACACCTTC	CASRKGDTSNYGYTF
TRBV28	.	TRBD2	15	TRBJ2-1	TGTGCCAGCAAAGAGGGCGGGAGGGCTAACAATGAGCAGTTCTTC	CASKEGGRANNEQFF
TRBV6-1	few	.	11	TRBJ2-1	TGTGCCAGCGGGGACCACAATGAGCAGTTCTTC	CASGDHNEQFF
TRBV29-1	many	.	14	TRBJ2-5	TGCAGCGTTGTCTGGGGGGCACCCCAAGAGACCCAGTACTTC	CSVVWGAPQETQYF
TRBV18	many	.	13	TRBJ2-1	TGTGCCAGCTCATTCACCTTCGGTAATGAGCAGTTCTTC	CASSFTFGNEQFF
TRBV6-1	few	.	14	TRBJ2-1	TGTGCCAGCAGTGACCACCTTGACAGGAATGAGCAGTTCTTC	CASSDHLDRNEQFF
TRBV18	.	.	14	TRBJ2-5	TGTGCCAGCTCACCACCGCTGCAAGAAGAGACCCAGTACTTC	CASSPPLQEETQYF
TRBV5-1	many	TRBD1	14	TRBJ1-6	TGCGCCAGCAGCCGAGACAGGGGAGATTCACCCCTCCACTTT	CASSRDRGDSPLHF
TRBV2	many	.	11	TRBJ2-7	TGTGCCGCCCGGGGTGCCTACGAGCAGTACTTC	CAARGAYEQYF
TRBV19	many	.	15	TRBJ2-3	TGTGCCAGTAGTATATCCACGGACACAACAGATACGCAGTATTTT	CASSISTDTTDTQYF
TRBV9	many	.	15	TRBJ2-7	TGTGCCAGCAGCGTTGACCGGGACCCCGGTCGCGAGCAGTACTTC	CASSVDRDPGREQYF
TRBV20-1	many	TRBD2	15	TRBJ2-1	TGCAGTGCCCCGAGGCCTCTAGCGGGAGTCAATGAGCAGTTCTTC	CSAPRPLAGVNEQFF
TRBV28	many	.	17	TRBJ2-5	TGTGCCAGCAGTCCCACCCTCACTAGGAGGAGAGGAGAGACCCAGTACTTC	CASSPTLTRRRGETQYF
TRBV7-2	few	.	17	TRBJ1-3	TGTGCCAGCAGCACAAGGGGTGCAGGGTACTCTGGAAACACCATATATTTT	CASSTRGAGYSGNTIYF
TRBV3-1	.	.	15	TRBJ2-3	TGTGCCAGCAGCCAAGATACCGGGAGTAGGGATACGCAGTATTTT	CASSQDTGSRDTQYF
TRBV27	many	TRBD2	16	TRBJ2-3	TGTGCCAGCAGTTTGGGGACTAGCGGGATGGCAGATACGCAGTATTTT	CASSLGTSGMADTQYF
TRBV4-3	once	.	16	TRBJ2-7	TGCGCCAGCAGCCAAGAATTCGTCAGGGCGTCCTACGAGCAGTACTTC	CASSQEFVRASYEQYF
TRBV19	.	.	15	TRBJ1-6	TGTGCCAGTAGTATCTATACAGTCTCGAATTCACCCCTCCACTTT	CASSIYTVSNSPLHF
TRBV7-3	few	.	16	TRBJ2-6	TGTGCCAGCAGCTTACCCCCCGGGCTAGGGGCCAACGTCCTGACTTTC	CASSLPPGLGANVLTF